The 26 T cell receptor beta chains reported below all come from one sample, sequenced in a study of blood T cell repertoires in COVID-19. The method was immunoSEQ multiplex PCR; TCRdb's version includes in-frame clones alone and lacks a portion of them. This table has hundreds of thousands of clones, just over 85% appearing once. Sequences were obtained from PBMCs or T cells enriched from blood (not recorded which). The receptors stem from a man aged 40-50 years who had recovered from COVID-19.

The chain recombines TRBV18 with TRBJ1-1; D gene uncertain. From germline, CDR1 is KGHSH and CDR2 LQKENI. The CDR3 extends over 15 amino acids. The V end was cut by 6 bases, the J end by 3 bases, with 17 bases between. CDR3 sequence (DNA): TGTGCCAGCTCGACGGCTCGGGTTCTCTACACTGAAGCTTTCTTT. Amino acid sequence: CASSTARVLYTEAFF.

The chain employs TRBV19 and TRBJ2-5; D remains unclear. The V end lost 2 bases, the J end lost 4 bases, and 8 bases lay between the germline ends. The CDR3 has 13 amino acids. Germline V gives CDR1 LNHDA, CDR2 SQIVND (reference sequence). The CDR3, as DNA: TGTGCCAGTAGTATATCTAGATCAGAGACCCAGTACTTC. Protein sequence: CASSISRSETQYF.

The rearrangement uses TRBV12-5 and TRBJ1-2; maybe TRBD1 (5 bases). Trimming shortened V by 5 bases and J by 8 bases, and 24 bases separated the two germline ends. Germline assignment: CDR1 LGHNT and CDR2 FRNRAP. This CDR3 is built from 16 residues. The CDR3 nucleotides read TGTGCTAGTGGTCCACAAGACCGATCCAGGGTAAAGGGCTACACCTTC. Translated: CASGPQDRSRVKGYTF.

The chain couples TRBV19 to TRBJ2-7; 7 bases line up with TRBD1. Germline CDR1 LNHDA, CDR2 SQIVND (reference sequence). This CDR3 has 13 residues. With V trimmed by 6 bases and J by 4 bases, 6 bases remained unmatched. The CDR3 sequence: CASRLTGTYEQYF. DNA for the CDR3: TGTGCCAGTAGGCTGACAGGGACGTACGAGCAGTACTTC.

The CDR3, as DNA: TGTGCCAGCACCGGGGTTGGACTAGCGGGCCAAGAGACCCAGTACTTC. This gives the protein CASTGVGLAGQETQYF. The chain recombines TRBV7-6 with TRBJ2-5, with TRBD2 identical over 11 bases. With 7 bases clipped from V and 1 base from J, the junction kept 8 bases outside the gene matches. Germline V gives CDR1 SGHVS, CDR2 FNYEAQ. The CDR3 has 16 amino acids.

Of note for this clone: At the DNA level, this CDR3 is encoded by other sequences in the same sample as well. The chain has TRBV7-2 and TRBJ2-1, with 9 bases fitting TRBD2. V shed 0 bases, J shed 2 bases, and the junction held 14 bases outside the gene matches. This CDR3 has 20 residues. Per the germline V gene, CDR1 is SGHTA and CDR2 is FQGNSA. The CDR3 region is CASSLAIRRAGGRAYNEQFF. CDR3 sequence (DNA): TGTGCCAGCAGCTTAGCGATTCGAAGGGCGGGGGGGCGGGCCTACAATGAGCAGTTCTTC.

V usage is TRBV27 and J usage is TRBJ1-5; D remains ambiguous. Germline V gene lookup returns CDR1 MNHEY and CDR2 SMNVEV (reference sequence). Trimming removed 3 bases from V and 7 bases from J, with 13 bases in between. This CDR3 region has 14 residues. CDR3 loop: CASSFVGVRQPQHF. Written as DNA, the CDR3 is TGTGCCAGCAGTTTTGTCGGGGTGCGGCAGCCCCAGCATTTT.

The chain joins TRBV7-2 to TRBJ2-7, with D unresolved. CDR3 size: 17 residues. Germline V CDR1 and CDR2: SGHTA, FQGNSA. Between the trimmed V and J ends, which lost 1 base and 0 bases, there was a span of 16 bases. As DNA, the CDR3 is TGTGCCAGCAGCTTAGTGGCAGGTAGACCCAGCTCCTACGAGCAGTACTTC. Translating gives CASSLVAGRPSSYEQYF.

This chain links TRBV2 with TRBJ2-3; 8 bases are a match to TRBD2. V shed 2 bases, J shed 3 bases, and the junction held 1 base outside the gene matches. This CDR3 spans 14 amino acids. CDR1 and CDR2 from the germline V gene are SNHLY and FYNNEI. CDR3 amino acids: CASSEQRGTDTQYF. CDR3 bases: TGTGCCAGCAGTGAACAGCGGGGGACAGATACGCAGTATTTT. The full variable domain, with the rest looked up from reference TRBV2 and TRBJ2-3, is EPEVTQTPSHQVTQMGQEVILRCVPISNHLYFYWYRQILGQKVEFLVSFYNNEISEKSEIFDDQFSVERPDGSNFTLKIRSTKLEDSAMYFCASSEQRGTDTQYFGPGTRLTVL.

This sequence joins TRBV7-3 and TRBJ2-5; D call uncertain. Germline loops: CDR1 SGHTA, CDR2 FQGTGA. The CDR3 sequence is 15 residues long. V was pared by 2 bases and J by 3 bases, with 13 bases between. The CDR3, as DNA: TGTGCCAGCAGCTTATTAGGTCAGGTAGAAGAGACCCAGTACTTC. It is translated as CASSLLGQVEETQYF.

The chain has TRBV11-2 and TRBJ1-4; D possibly corresponds to TRBD1 (5 bases). Germline CDR1 SGHAT, CDR2 FQNNGV. The germline V and J ends were trimmed by 5 bases and 3 bases, with 13 bases remaining between them. This CDR3 has 15 residues. The CDR3 DNA reads as TGTGCCAGCAGCACAGACCCAGGGCCTAATGAAAAACTGTTTTTT. This translates into CASSTDPGPNEKLFF.

This chain links TRBV19 with TRBJ2-1; 7 bases fit TRBD1. Germline V gene lookup returns CDR1 LNHDA and CDR2 SQIVND (reference sequence). This CDR3 has 14 residues. The trim removed 6 bases at V and 4 bases at J, leaving 6 bases unmatched. CDR3 in DNA: TGTGCCAGTAGAAAGGGGGCAGCGTACAATGAGCAGTTCTTC. This codes for CASRKGAAYNEQFF.

This clone has a handful of counts. The V call is TRBV2, the J call TRBJ2-1; no clear D. V shed 9 bases and J shed 0 bases, with 15 bases lying between them. Germline V gene sequence: CDR1 SNHLY, CDR2 FYNNEI. This CDR3 is 15 amino acids long. This CDR3 reads CASQLRVSSYNEQFF. The CDR3 DNA reads as TGTGCCAGTCAACTCCGGGTGAGCTCCTACAATGAGCAGTTCTTC. The full variable domain, rest sourced from reference TRBV2 and TRBJ2-1, is EPEVTQTPSHQVTQMGQEVILRCVPISNHLYFYWYRQILGQKVEFLVSFYNNEISEKSEIFDDQFSVERPDGSNFTLKIRSTKLEDSAMYFCASQLRVSSYNEQFFGPGTRLTVL.

V gene TRBV25-1 combines with J gene TRBJ1-2; no clear D gene. This CDR3 is built from 12 residues. Trimming stripped 1 base from V and 8 bases from J, with 8 bases between. CDR1 is MGHDK and CDR2 is SYGVNS in the germline V gene. The CDR3 sequence is CASSELIRGYTF. CDR3 nucleotides: TGTGCCAGCAGTGAATTGATCAGGGGCTACACCTTC.

The V gene is TRBV7-9, the J gene TRBJ1-2; 7 nucleotides match TRBD1. Germline V CDR1 and CDR2: SEHNR, FQNEAQ (reference sequence). V shed 5 bases, J shed 3 bases, and the junction held 3 bases outside the gene matches. CDR3 length equals 13 residues. In DNA form, the CDR3 reads TGTGCCAGCAGCATGGGACAGCACTATGGCTACACCTTC. Translation: CASSMGQHYGYTF.

The DNA of the CDR3 is TGTGCCAGCAGCTTAGGCGGAGTAGCGGGAGTGGGGGATACGCAGTATTTT. As protein: CASSLGGVAGVGDTQYF. The chain has TRBV7-2 and TRBJ2-3; TRBD2 aligns across 9 bases. There are 17 residues in the CDR3. V lost 1 base to trimming and J lost 6 bases; unmatched junction nucleotides: 11. Germline V gene lookup returns CDR1 SGHTA and CDR2 FQGNSA. The full variable domain, with the rest looked up from reference TRBV7-2 and TRBJ2-3, is GAGVSQSPSNKVTEKGKDVELRCDPISGHTALYWYRQSLGQGLEFLIYFQGNSAPDKSGLPSDRFSAERTGGSVSTLTIQRTQQEDSAVYLCASSLGGVAGVGDTQYFGPGTRLTVL.

V and J are TRBV28 and TRBJ1-2; D ambiguous. Germline-derived CDR1 and CDR2 are MDHEN and SYDVKM. Trimming stripped 2 bases from V and 7 bases from J, with 20 bases between. The CDR3 totals 16 residues. The CDR3 spells CASSLRGGGPLLGYTF. The CDR3 bases are TGTGCCAGCAGTTTACGAGGTGGCGGGCCACTCCTTGGCTACACCTTC.

The rearrangement uses TRBV7-6 and TRBJ2-7; 10 bases line up with TRBD1. The CDR3 is made up of 16 amino acids. CDR1 is SGHVS and CDR2 is FNYEAQ in the germline V gene. The V and J ends lost 7 bases and 2 bases, in that order; junction bases with no gene match: 11. CDR3 nucleotide sequence: TGTGCCAGCACTCTCTCCGGGACAGGGGTCCCCTACGAGCAGTACTTC. It specifies CASTLSGTGVPYEQYF. Together with reference TRBV7-6 and TRBJ2-7, the CDR3 gives the full variable domain: GAGVSQSPRYKVTKRGQDVALRCDPISGHVSLYWYRQALGQGPEFLTYFNYEAQQDKSGLPNDRFSAERPEGSISTLTIQRTEQRDSAMYRCASTLSGTGVPYEQYFGPGTRLTVT.

This clone was detected ten times or more. V is TRBV30 and J is TRBJ1-1; the D gene is possibly TRBD1 (5 bases). This CDR3 has 11 amino acids. Germline CDR1 is GTSNPN and CDR2 is SVGIG (reference sequence). With 0 bases removed from V and 8 bases from J, the gap between germline ends came to 7 bases. The CDR3 is CAWSVYREAFF. CDR3 DNA sequence: TGTGCCTGGAGTGTATACAGGGAAGCTTTCTTT.

Remarks on this clone: Germline and junction disagree at one end, which may indicate a read error. V is TRBV6-2 or TRBV6-3 and J is TRBJ1-2, with TRBD1 as a possible D gene (6 bases). This CDR3 is built from 12 residues. CDR1 and CDR2 (germline): MNHEY, SVGEGT. The CDR3 loop reads CASSYSRADSSF. CDR3 nucleotide sequence: TGTGCCAGCAGTTACTCGAGGGCGGACAGTTCCTTC.

In regard to this clone: This same CDR3 is encoded by further DNA sequences in the sample. The V and J genes are TRBV18 and TRBJ1-2; maybe TRBD1 (5 bases). Trimming shortened V by 2 bases and J by 3 bases, and 7 bases separated the two germline ends. The CDR3 covers 13 residues. Germline CDR1 and CDR2: KGHSH and LQKENI. In DNA form, the CDR3 reads TGTGCCAGCTCACCAGGAGGGGACTATGGCTACACCTTC. Its translation: CASSPGGDYGYTF.

This chain joins TRBV2 and TRBJ1-2; the D is unclear. The ends were cut back, 7 bases at V and 4 bases at J, with 16 bases in the middle. Germline V lookup: CDR1 SNHLY, CDR2 FYNNEI. This CDR3 is built from 14 residues. CDR3 sequence reads: CASNRRSVSYGYTF. Written as DNA, the CDR3 is TGTGCCAGCAATCGACGGAGTGTATCCTATGGCTACACCTTC.

V is TRBV30 and J is TRBJ1-6; 7 bases map to TRBD1. The CDR3 contains 13 residues. Germline lookup yields CDR1 GTSNPN and CDR2 SVGIG (reference sequence). With 3 bases clipped from V and 10 bases from J, the junction kept 6 bases outside the gene matches. In nucleotides, the CDR3 is TGTGCCTGGAGGATCGACAGGGTCTCACCCCTCCACTTT. It specifies CAWRIDRVSPLHF.

The J gene is TRBJ2-5, the V gene TRBV5-4; tentative D call: TRBD2 (6 bases). This CDR3 spans 15 amino acids. CDR1 is SGHNT, CDR2 YYREEE, per germline (reference sequence). V was clipped by 0 bases and J by 2 bases, with 11 bases between them. In nucleotides, the CDR3 is TGTGCCAGCAGCTTGGTGGACTACCAACAAGAGACCCAGTACTTC. It codes for CASSLVDYQQETQYF. Looking up the rest from reference TRBV5-4 and TRBJ2-5 gives the full variable domain: ETGVTQSPTHLIKTRGQQVTLRCSSQSGHNTVSWYQQALGQGPQFIFQYYREEENGRGNFPPRFSGLQFPNYSSELNVNALELDDSALYLCASSLVDYQQETQYFGPGTRLLVL.

The chain joins TRBV7-9 to TRBJ1-3; D uncertain. Trimming removed 5 bases from V and 1 base from J, with 12 bases in between. Germline CDR1 SEHNR, CDR2 FQNEAQ (reference sequence). The CDR3 has 15 amino acids. CDR3 region: CASSPLGTSGNTIYF. The CDR3 coding sequence is TGTGCCAGCAGCCCTTTGGGCACGTCTGGAAACACCATATATTTT.

V usage is TRBV19 and J usage is TRBJ2-3, with 8 bases lining up with TRBD2. The CDR3 loop spans 16 amino acids. The junction had 3 bases not matched to a gene; V was cut back by 1 base and J by 0 bases. Per the germline V gene, CDR1 is LNHDA and CDR2 is SQIVND (reference sequence). The CDR3 DNA is TGTGCCAGTAGTATAGGTCCTAGCGGGAGCACAGATACGCAGTATTTT. Translating gives CASSIGPSGSTDTQYF.